Sequencing of this T cell receptor (beta chain) was carried out in a study of T cells in tuberculosis. Whole-study findings and limits: A GMM-specific repertoire classifier reached roughly 90% accuracy, AUROC over 0.85. The TCR-beta difference was not significant; alpha differences partly reflected length. GMM-specific TCRs were nearer to active tuberculosis alpha repertoires, suggesting expansion.

Notes on this clone: Its cognate antigen is unknown.

The assay was immunoSEQ multiplex PCR, and TCRdb's table has in-frame clones only and misses some. The sample shows roughly 33,000 clones, more than 85% of them seen only once. Tuberculin skin test and IGRA determined adolescents' latent tuberculosis status at entry. CDR3 length equals 14 residues. Germline V gives CDR1 SNHLY, CDR2 FYNNEI. The germline V and J ends were trimmed by 5 bases and 5 bases, with 12 bases remaining between them. This clonotype originated in a donor aged 10 to 29 with latent tuberculosis or without tuberculosis infection. Sequenced input: PBMCs. The chain joins TRBV2 to TRBJ1-4, with D perhaps TRBD1 (5 bases). This CDR3 reads CASSQQAQNEKLFF. CDR3 DNA: TGTGCCAGCAGTCAACAGGCCCAGAATGAAAAACTGTTTTTT.